The present TCR beta chain was sequenced within a study of cytomegalovirus exposure and HLA in healthy donors. This clone was seen only a few times. Germline CDR1 is SGHDT and CDR2 is YYEEEE. The CDR3 runs 17 residues. The V gene lost 0 bases and the J gene lost 6 bases, with 21 bases spanning the gap. The PCR was carried out with 60 Vbeta primers and 13 Jbeta primers. Profiling relied on immunoSEQ multiplex PCR, and the TCRdb table lists in-frame clones only, not all of them. This sample has about 88,000 clones; 75% to 85% occur once, and the top ten carry 4.5% to 5%. This chain connects TRBV5-6 to TRBJ1-2; D possibly corresponds to TRBD1 (6 bases). The TCR sequence derives from a woman aged 40 to 49 in good health and CMV-seronegative. Sequenced sample: PBMCs. CDR3 nucleotide sequence: TGTGCCAGCAGCTTGGCAGGCGGGGGGCCCTTGGGGGATGGCTACACCTTC. It encodes CASSLAGGGPLGDGYTF.